Each of the 27 T cell receptor beta chains below was sequenced from the same sample in a study of control samples from healthy donors and cancer patients (dated by TCRdb to about 2020). The library was made by the immunoSEQ multiplex PCR assay. TCRdb limited this immuneACCESS table to in-frame rearrangements with V and J called. A share of clones is missing; checked studies link under half to unresolved V genes, and the rest is unexplained. Here the sample has about 65,000 clones; 90% occur a single time. About 1.2% of the sample belongs to the ten largest clones. Material for sequencing was PBMCs. The receptors derive from a woman aged 45-65 years with colorectal cancer.

This chain connects TRBV5-1 to TRBJ1-3, with D tentatively TRBD1 (5 bases). Germline CDR1 is SGHRS and CDR2 is YFSETQ. Trimming pared 5 bases from V and 0 bases from J, leaving 12 bases between. The CDR3 runs to 15 residues. In DNA form, the CDR3 reads TGCGCCAGCAGTATGGGGACGTCCTCTGGAAACACCATATATTTT. It is translated as CASSMGTSSGNTIYF.

V is TRBV3-1 (or the pseudogene TRBV3-2) and J is TRBJ2-7; no reliable D call. Trimming took 4 bases from V and 3 from J, leaving 22 bases between them. The CDR3 is made up of 17 amino acids. CDR1 LGHDT and CDR2 YNNKEL come from the germline V gene (reference sequence). The CDR3 sequence: CASSPNLGRTSHYEQYF. Here the CDR3 DNA reads TGTGCCAGCAGCCCGAACCTCGGACGAACGTCCCACTACGAGCAGTACTTC.

The V and J genes are TRBV27 and TRBJ2-3; D gene uncertain. Germline CDR1 is MNHEY and CDR2 is SMNVEV (reference sequence). The CDR3 is 13 residues long. Trimming left V 8 bases short and J 2 bases short, with 11 bases between. The CDR3 spells CASSWRITDTQYF. For the CDR3, the DNA is TGTGCCAGCTCCTGGAGAATCACAGATACGCAGTATTTT.

This chain uses TRBV19 with TRBJ2-4; 8 bases align to TRBD1. The junction had 8 bases not matched to a gene; V was cut back by 6 bases and J by 16 bases. The CDR3 is 11 residues long. Per the germline V gene, CDR1 is LNHDA and CDR2 is SQIVND (reference sequence). The CDR3 nucleotides are TGTGCCAGTAGGGATCGGACAGGGCAATACTTC. As protein: CASRDRTGQYF.

The V gene is TRBV5-4, the J gene TRBJ2-5; 14 positions agree with TRBD2. The CDR3 contains 17 residues. The germline V gene has CDR1 SGHNT and CDR2 YYREEE (reference sequence). The ends lost 1 base at V and 5 bases at J; junction bases unmatched: 7. In DNA form, the CDR3 reads TGTGCCAGCAGCTTGAGCGAGACTAGCGGGGGGGCGGAGACCCAGTACTTC. Translation gives CASSLSETSGGAETQYF.

This clone was detected a few times. The V and J genes are TRBV11-2 and TRBJ2-1, with no clear D. Germline CDR1 and CDR2: SGHAT and FQNNGV. The CDR3 consists of 17 residues. V shed 5 bases and J shed 0 bases, with 17 bases lying between them. The CDR3 sequence: CASSQGFVKSSYNEQFF. DNA for the CDR3: TGTGCCAGCAGCCAAGGCTTTGTTAAAAGCTCCTACAATGAGCAGTTCTTC.

The chain has TRBV29-1 and TRBJ1-2; D is possibly TRBD1 (6 bases). Germline V gene data show CDR1 as SQVTM and CDR2 as ANQGSEA. V lost 3 bases, J lost 1 base, and 12 bases lay in between. This CDR3 has 14 amino acids. The CDR3 nucleotides are TGCAGCGTTGACGGACAGAAACTTAACTATGGCTACACCTTC. Translation gives CSVDGQKLNYGYTF.

The rearrangement uses TRBV5-1 and TRBJ2-2, with 7 bases identical to TRBD2. V shed 0 bases, J shed 6 bases, and the junction held 8 bases outside the gene matches. The CDR3 contains 16 residues. In germline, CDR1 is SGHRS, CDR2 YFSETQ. The CDR3 loop is CASSLAAGLGSGELFF. The CDR3 DNA follows: TGCGCCAGCAGCTTGGCTGCCGGACTAGGGTCCGGGGAGCTGTTTTTT.

The chain is built from TRBV10-3 and TRBJ2-1, with 10 bases identical to TRBD1. Germline V gene data show CDR1 as ENHRY and CDR2 as SYGVKD. With 0 bases clipped from V and 6 bases from J, the junction kept 5 bases outside the gene matches. There are 16 residues in the CDR3. The CDR3 nucleotides are TGTGCCATCAGTGAGTCGATAGGACAGGGGGGCAATGAGCAGTTCTTC. Translation: CAISESIGQGGNEQFF.

J is TRBJ2-7 and V is TRBV5-1; the D gene is possibly TRBD1 (6 bases). The CDR3 runs 14 residues. Germline loops: CDR1 SGHRS, CDR2 YFSETQ. Trimming pared 2 bases from V and 3 bases from J, leaving 12 bases between. The CDR3 DNA reads TGCGCCAGCAGCTTCCAGGGACACCTCTACGAGCAGTACTTC. Translating gives CASSFQGHLYEQYF.

The V gene is TRBV7-9, the J gene TRBJ2-7; 7 nucleotides line up with TRBD2. Germline V gives CDR1 SEHNR, CDR2 FQNEAQ (reference sequence). This CDR3 comprises 14 residues. J gave up 3 bases and V 6 bases, and 8 bases lay outside the gene matches. CDR3 nucleotides: TGTGCCAGCAGTTACGGGACTAAATTCTACGAGCAGTACTTC. It is translated as CASSYGTKFYEQYF.

This clone was seen more than once but under ten times. This chain joins TRBV19 and TRBJ1-1, with 8 nucleotides matching TRBD1. Germline CDR1 and CDR2: LNHDA and SQIVND (reference sequence). The CDR3 contains 16 residues. The V gene end was trimmed by 1 base and the J gene end by 0 bases; junction bases not matched to a gene: 4. CDR3 residues: CASSIVGQGMNTEAFF. CDR3 coding DNA: TGTGCCAGTAGTATAGTAGGACAGGGAATGAACACTGAAGCTTTCTTT.

V and J are TRBV3-1 (or the pseudogene TRBV3-2) and TRBJ2-2, with 7 bases lining up with TRBD2. J was trimmed by 6 bases and V by 4 bases; bases with no gene match: 14. The germline CDR1 and CDR2 sequences are LGHDT and YNNKEL (reference sequence). The length of the CDR3 is 17 residues. The CDR3 region has the DNA TGTGCCAGCAGCCGGGGGGGACGAGCGGTGGCCCCCGGGGAGCTGTTTTTT. Amino acids: CASSRGGRAVAPGELFF.

This chain connects TRBV18 to TRBJ1-1; 8 nucleotides agree with TRBD1. Germline CDR1 is KGHSH and CDR2 is LQKENI. With 0 bases clipped from V and 8 bases from J, the junction kept 8 bases outside the gene matches. This CDR3 has 15 amino acids. CDR3 bases: TGTGCCAGCTCACCACCGGCGTCCGGGACAGGAGAAGCTTTCTTT. Its protein product is CASSPPASGTGEAFF.

The V call is TRBV7-3, the J call TRBJ2-7; D gene ambiguous. Germline V lookup: CDR1 SGHTA, CDR2 FQGTGA. The V and J ends lost 5 bases and 0 bases respectively, with 11 bases between them. The length of the CDR3 is 14 residues. The CDR3 here is CASSATGSSYEQYF. The CDR3 DNA sequence: TGTGCCAGCAGCGCCACCGGCTCCTCCTACGAGCAGTACTTC.

This chain connects TRBV7-6 to TRBJ1-4; 9 bases are a match to TRBD1. The CDR3 consists of 14 residues. CDR1 and CDR2 (germline): SGHVS, FNYEAQ. V gave up 5 bases and J gave up 6 bases; unmatched junction bases: 4. CDR3 region: CASSPGQGYEKLFF. The CDR3, as DNA: TGTGCCAGCAGCCCCGGACAGGGGTATGAAAAACTGTTTTTT.

The chain recombines TRBV12-3 or TRBV12-4 with TRBJ1-1, with D perhaps TRBD1 (5 bases). CDR3 size: 13 residues. The ends were cut back, 4 bases at V and 1 base at J, with 7 bases in the middle. The CDR3 sequence is CASSSGTNTEAFF. The CDR3 bases are TGTGCCAGCAGTTCCGGGACGAACACTGAAGCTTTCTTT.

The V and J genes are TRBV5-1 and TRBJ1-3; D remains ambiguous. Germline V gives CDR1 SGHRS, CDR2 YFSETQ. With 0 bases removed from V and 4 bases from J, the gap between germline ends came to 5 bases. This CDR3 is 13 amino acids long. CDR3 region: CASSLGSGNTIYF. Written as DNA, the CDR3 is TGCGCCAGCAGCTTGGGAAGCGGAAACACCATATATTTT.

The chain links TRBV10-2 to TRBJ1-1; 8 bases align to TRBD1. J gave up 1 base and V 7 bases, and 11 bases lay outside the gene matches. This CDR3 has 16 residues. CDR1 WSHSY and CDR2 SAAADI come from the germline V gene. In nucleotides, the CDR3 is TGCGCCAGCAAACTACCGGGACAGGAGTCGAACACTGAAGCTTTCTTT. Translated: CASKLPGQESNTEAFF.

The gene calls are TRBV5-1 and TRBJ2-7; possibly TRBD2 for D (5 bases). Deletions cut 7 bases from V and 3 bases from J, with 17 bases between. Germline V gene lookup returns CDR1 SGHRS and CDR2 YFSETQ. This CDR3 spans 14 amino acids. This CDR3 reads CASRVEGRNYEQYF. The CDR3 nucleotides are TGCGCCAGCCGAGTAGAGGGCAGAAACTACGAGCAGTACTTC.

The chain uses TRBV1 and TRBJ2-7; the tabulated D call, TRBD2, remains unverified against the DNA. TRBV1 is tagged as a pseudogene. The CDR3 runs to 14 residues. The DNA of the CDR3 is TGCACCAGCAGCCAGAGGGACTACCACTACGAGCAGTACTTC. This encodes CTSSQRDYHYEQYF.

The rearrangement uses TRBV29-1 and TRBJ1-1, with D perhaps matching TRBD1 (6 bases). Looked up from germline, CDR1 is SQVTM and CDR2 is ANQGSEA. V lost 4 bases and J lost 0, with 12 bases in between. The CDR3 contains 14 residues. This CDR3 is CSVGTGPMNTEAFF. As DNA, the CDR3 is TGCAGCGTTGGAACAGGGCCCATGAACACTGAAGCTTTCTTT.

This chain links TRBV11-3 with TRBJ2-7; possible D gene TRBD1, 6 bases. V was trimmed by 3 bases and J by 4 bases, leaving 10 bases between them. Per germline, CDR1 SGHNT and CDR2 YENEEA. This CDR3 is built from 13 residues. CDR3: CASSLATGYEQYF. The DNA for the CDR3 is TGTGCCAGCAGCTTGGCTACAGGGTACGAGCAGTACTTC.

The chain carries TRBV4-1 and TRBJ1-5; 9 nucleotides align to TRBD1. V dropped 1 base and J dropped 6; count of bases not matched to a gene: 7. CDR3 length: 16 amino acids. CDR1 MGHRA and CDR2 YSYEKL come from the germline V gene. CDR3 sequence: CASSQGHGTGPQPQHF. The CDR3 DNA reads as TGCGCCAGCAGCCAAGGTCACGGGACAGGGCCTCAGCCCCAGCATTTT.

The chain couples TRBV5-1 to TRBJ2-1; TRBD1 is a possible D gene (5 bases). Germline CDR1 is SGHRS and CDR2 is YFSETQ. V lost 3 bases, J lost 0 bases, and 10 bases lay in between. This CDR3 is 15 amino acids long. CDR3 loop: CASSSTRDSYNEQFF. In DNA, the CDR3 is TGCGCCAGCAGCTCTACCAGGGACTCCTACAATGAGCAGTTCTTC.

The chain links TRBV6-2 or TRBV6-3 to TRBJ1-2; no firm D call. Germline values: CDR1 MNHEY, CDR2 SVGEGT. V was pared by 2 bases and J by 4 bases, with 17 bases between. The CDR3 extends over 16 amino acids. CDR3 sequence: CASSYLGRKGSYGYTF. The CDR3 nucleotides are TGTGCCAGCAGTTACCTCGGTCGGAAAGGGAGCTATGGCTACACCTTC.

The V gene is TRBV12-3 or TRBV12-4, the J gene TRBJ1-2; no reliable D call. V was cut by 5 bases and J by 8 bases, with 12 bases left in between. This CDR3 is 12 amino acids long. Here the CDR3 DNA reads TGTGCCAGCAGTGCCTTGTCGGCCGGCTACACCTTC. Translation gives CASSALSAGYTF.